The 24 T cell receptor beta chains given below trace back to one sample, sequenced in a study of blood T cell repertoires in COVID-19. Method: immunoSEQ multiplex PCR; TCRdb's copy keeps in-frame clones and lacks some. The table lists under 450,000 clones, less than 90% of them singletons. Sequencing used peripheral blood. Every receptor here comes from a woman aged 60-75 years with COVID-19, enrolled during active disease.

The rearrangement links TRBV2 to TRBJ1-2, with 8 nucleotides matching TRBD1. Germline CDR1 and CDR2: SNHLY and FYNNEI. Trimming took 5 bases from V and 3 from J; bases not matched to a gene: 5. The CDR3 consists of 14 residues. The CDR3 DNA follows: TGTGCCAGCAGTTTCCAGGGGGCGGACTATGGCTACACCTTC. It yields the protein CASSFQGADYGYTF.

The chain is built from TRBV9 and TRBJ1-4, with a weak D call TRBD1 (6 bases). The V gene lost 4 bases and the J gene lost 0 bases, with 13 bases spanning the gap. The germline V gene encodes CDR1 SGDLS and CDR2 YYNGEE. The CDR3 is 16 amino acids. The CDR3 region has the DNA TGTGCCAGCAGCAACCACAGGGATTCAACTAATGAAAAACTGTTTTTT. Its translation: CASSNHRDSTNEKLFF. Combining the CDR3 with reference TRBV9 and TRBJ1-4 gives the whole variable domain DSGVTQTPKHLITATGQRVTLRCSPRSGDLSVYWYQQSLDQGLQFLIQYYNGEERAKGNILERFSAQQFPDLHSELNLSSLELGDSALYFCASSNHRDSTNEKLFFGSGTQLSVL.

This chain connects TRBV27 to TRBJ1-2; D is undetermined. This CDR3 comprises 14 residues. V was cut by 3 bases and J by 6 bases, with 14 bases left in between. Germline-derived CDR1 and CDR2 are MNHEY and SMNVEV (reference sequence). The CDR3 sequence: CASSFAFKGDGYTF. The CDR3 DNA reads as TGTGCCAGCAGTTTCGCATTTAAAGGAGATGGCTACACCTTC.

V usage is TRBV29-1 and J usage is TRBJ2-7, with D maybe TRBD1 (6 bases). CDR1 is SQVTM, CDR2 ANQGSEA, per germline. Trimming pared 2 bases from V and 2 bases from J, leaving 7 bases between. The CDR3 totals 12 residues. CDR3 protein: CSVEWDTYEQYF. CDR3 bases: TGCAGCGTTGAATGGGACACCTACGAGCAGTACTTC.

The CDR3, as DNA: TGTGCCAGCAAAGGACAGTTGAGCACAGATACGCAGTATTTT. Amino acids: CASKGQLSTDTQYF. The rearrangement uses TRBV21-1 and TRBJ2-3; the table gives TRBD1 as D, unverified against the DNA. TRBV21-1 is termed a pseudogene. This CDR3 spans 14 amino acids.

The chain couples TRBV2 to TRBJ1-2; possibly TRBD1 for D (5 bases). CDR3 length: 14 residues. Trimming removed 1 base from V and 3 bases from J, with 9 bases in between. CDR1 is SNHLY and CDR2 is FYNNEI in the germline V gene. The CDR3 region is CASSEGWGDYGYTF. CDR3 DNA sequence: TGTGCCAGCAGTGAAGGGTGGGGGGACTATGGCTACACCTTC.

Worth noting for this clone: Other DNA sequences of this sample code for an identical CDR3. The chain carries TRBV3-1 (or the pseudogene TRBV3-2) and TRBJ1-1; D might be TRBD1 (5 bases). CDR3 length: 13 residues. V gave up 1 base and J gave up 5 bases, with 8 bases separating them. The germline gives CDR1 LGHDT, CDR2 YNNKEL (reference sequence). The CDR3 loop is CASSQAGGTEAFF. In DNA form, the CDR3 reads TGTGCCAGCAGCCAAGCGGGGGGTACTGAAGCTTTCTTT.

The chain couples TRBV4-2 to TRBJ1-1; tentatively, D is TRBD1 (6 bases). The CDR3 has 20 residues. Germline loops: CDR1 LGHNA, CDR2 YNFKEQ. V gave up 3 bases and J gave up 1 base, with 27 bases separating them. The CDR3 region is CASSHPQNYGDRTANTEAFF. The CDR3 DNA is TGTGCCAGCAGCCATCCACAAAACTACGGTGACCGGACAGCGAACACTGAAGCTTTCTTT.

This sequence joins TRBV6-5 and TRBJ1-2, with no clear D. Germline V gene lookup returns CDR1 MNHEY and CDR2 SVGAGI. The CDR3 length is 13 residues. V lost 8 bases to trimming and J lost 4 bases, with 14 bases between them. The DNA of the CDR3 is TGTGCCAGCGACCCCGGAGCCTTCTATGGCTACACCTTC. This codes for CASDPGAFYGYTF.

This clone was seen a handful of times. The chain joins TRBV5-4 to TRBJ1-2; 8 positions agree with TRBD1. There are 13 residues in the CDR3. Per the germline V gene, CDR1 is SGHNT and CDR2 is YYREEE (reference sequence). Losses at the gene ends were 5 bases for V and 10 bases for J; bases not matched to a gene: 10. The CDR3 bases are TGTGCCAGCAGTTCGGGACAGGCCATTGACTACACCTTC. Protein product: CASSSGQAIDYTF.

The chain recombines TRBV3-1 (or the pseudogene TRBV3-2) with TRBJ1-1, with a possible D match to TRBD1 (5 bases). The V gene's germline CDR1 is LGHDT and CDR2 YNNKEL (reference sequence). Trimming left V 0 bases short and J 5 bases short, with 7 bases between. CDR3 size: 13 residues. DNA for the CDR3: TGTGCCAGCAGCCAAGAGGAGGGGACTGAAGCTTTCTTT. Amino acids: CASSQEEGTEAFF.

The chain is built from TRBV11-1 and TRBJ1-2; tentative D call: TRBD1 (6 bases). This CDR3 comprises 14 residues. The germline CDR1 and CDR2 sequences are SGHAT and FQDESV (reference sequence). V was shortened by 4 bases and J by 0 bases, with 9 bases between the two germline ends. In DNA form, the CDR3 reads TGTGCCAGCAGCTCGGACAGCCCTAACTATGGCTACACCTTC. This codes for CASSSDSPNYGYTF.

V is TRBV6-5 and J is TRBJ2-1; 8 nucleotides agree with TRBD1. Germline values: CDR1 MNHEY, CDR2 SVGAGI. V lost 5 bases and J lost 6; bases outside the gene matches: 9. The CDR3 spans 15 residues. The CDR3 DNA sequence: TGTGCCAGCAGTCCAGGGGGCTGGGGAAGCAATGAGCAGTTCTTC. This sequence encodes CASSPGGWGSNEQFF.

V and J are TRBV5-1 and TRBJ1-1; 8 bases map to TRBD1. From germline, CDR1 is SGHRS and CDR2 YFSETQ. The CDR3 has 17 residues. V lost 0 bases, J lost 1 base, and 8 bases stayed unmatched. CDR3 in DNA: TGCGCCAGCAGCTTGGTTGGACAGGGAATGCAGAACACTGAAGCTTTCTTT. Its protein product is CASSLVGQGMQNTEAFF.

The chain joins TRBV28 to TRBJ1-1; D gene uncertain. CDR3 length: 14 residues. Deletions cut 6 bases from V and 6 bases from J, with 17 bases between. Germline lookup yields CDR1 MDHEN and CDR2 SYDVKM. The CDR3 is CASSLLSEAPEAFF. The CDR3 coding sequence is TGTGCCAGCAGCCTGCTATCTGAGGCCCCTGAAGCTTTCTTT.

This clone occurred once. This CDR3 reads CASSFFIRSTDTQYF. The CDR3 DNA sequence: TGTGCCAGCAGCTTCTTTATCCGTAGCACAGATACGCAGTATTTT. The chain joins TRBV7-9 to TRBJ2-3; D unclear. The germline CDR1 and CDR2 sequences are SEHNR and FQNEAQ (reference sequence). This CDR3 has 15 amino acids. Trimming removed 3 bases from V and 0 bases from J, with 10 bases in between.

The V gene is TRBV5-1, the J gene TRBJ1-4; perhaps TRBD1 as D (6 bases). The CDR3 totals 14 residues. V was clipped by 2 bases and J by 5 bases, with 10 bases between them. Germline V gene sequence: CDR1 SGHRS, CDR2 YFSETQ. CDR3 nucleotides: TGCGCCAGCAGCTTAGACAGGCCGAATGAAAAACTGTTTTTT. This sequence encodes CASSLDRPNEKLFF. Based on the CDR3 plus reference TRBV5-1 and TRBJ1-4, the full variable domain is KAGVTQTPRYLIKTRGQQVTLSCSPISGHRSVSWYQQTPGQGLQFLFEYFSETQRNKGNFPGRFSGRQFSNSRSEMNVSTLELGDSALYLCASSLDRPNEKLFFGSGTQLSVL.

CDR3 coding DNA: TGTGCCAGCAGTTACCCGGGACTATTAGGAGATACGCAGTATTTT. It translates to CASSYPGLLGDTQYF. The chain carries TRBV6-5 and TRBJ2-3; 7 nucleotides match TRBD2. V lost 2 bases, J lost 5 bases, and 7 bases stayed unmatched. The CDR3 contains 15 residues. The germline gives CDR1 MNHEY, CDR2 SVGAGI.

The chain joins TRBV19 to TRBJ2-7; TRBD2 matches at 9 bases. J gave up 3 bases and V 6 bases, and 6 bases lay outside the gene matches. CDR1 is LNHDA, CDR2 SQIVND, per germline (reference sequence). There are 14 residues in the CDR3. The chain's CDR3 is CASRASGDRYEQYF. In nucleotides, the CDR3 is TGTGCCAGTAGAGCTAGCGGGGATCGCTACGAGCAGTACTTC.

This clone has a handful of counts. The same CDR3 also results from other DNA sequences found in this sample. The V and J genes are TRBV5-1 and TRBJ1-5; 9 nucleotides agree with TRBD1. CDR3 size: 15 residues. The V gene's germline CDR1 is SGHRS and CDR2 YFSETQ. With 0 bases clipped from V and 2 bases from J, the junction kept 0 bases outside the gene matches. CDR3 sequence: CASSLGQGGNQPQHF. As DNA, the CDR3 is TGCGCCAGCAGCTTGGGACAGGGGGGCAATCAGCCCCAGCATTTT.

The rearrangement uses TRBV11-3 and TRBJ2-1; TRBD2 might be the D (6 bases). V was trimmed by 5 bases and J by 7 bases, leaving 21 bases between them. CDR1 SGHNT and CDR2 YENEEA come from the germline V gene. The CDR3 length is 16 residues. DNA for the CDR3: TGTGCCAGCAGCGACCGGCGGGGCCCTTCAAAAAATGAGCAGTTCTTC. The encoded protein is CASSDRRGPSKNEQFF.

J is TRBJ1-2 and V is TRBV6-5, with 10 bases that match TRBD1. Germline V lookup: CDR1 MNHEY, CDR2 SVGAGI. The CDR3 spans 12 residues. The ends lost 7 bases at V and 10 bases at J; junction bases unmatched: 6. The CDR3 DNA follows: TGTGCCAGCAACCGGGACAGGGGCCCCTACACCTTC. Translation gives CASNRDRGPYTF.

In this sample, this clone turned up once. The chain has TRBV10-3 and TRBJ2-5; TRBD2 might be the D (5 bases). Trimming stripped 2 bases from V and 1 base from J, with 5 bases between. CDR3 length: 13 residues. Germline CDR1 ENHRY, CDR2 SYGVKD. The CDR3 DNA reads as TGTGCCATCAGTGAGGGGAGCCAAGAGACCCAGTACTTC. Protein product: CAISEGSQETQYF.

CDR3 DNA sequence: TGTGCCAGCAGTTACGATCGGACAGGGGGATCACCCCTCCACTTT. Translating gives CASSYDRTGGSPLHF. V is TRBV6-6 and J is TRBJ1-6; 10 bases are shared with TRBD1. Germline V CDR1 and CDR2: MNHNY, SVGAGI (reference sequence). The V segment lost 2 bases and the J segment 10 bases; nucleotides outside the gene matches: 5. The CDR3 spans 15 residues.